Sequencing of this T cell receptor (beta chain) was carried out in a study of T cell responses to AZD1222 COVID-19 vaccine. Study results and caveats: Along spike, vaccine-associated CD4 TCRs were found throughout, with dominance at 160-218 and 743-854.

V dropped 1 base and J dropped 4 bases, with 10 bases sitting between them. Germline CDR1 LGHNA, CDR2 YSLEER. The CDR3 sequence is 15 residues long. Points on this clone: Its specificity is unknown.

Sequencing used immunoSEQ multiplex PCR; TCRdb keeps in-frame clones, though not all of them. The sample has about 75,000 clones; 88% are singletons. V usage is TRBV4-3 and J usage is TRBJ1-4, with D hard to call. The input for sequencing was peripheral blood, taken 28 days after the second dose of the MenACWY control vaccine. The clonotype comes from an adult who received the MenACWY meningococcal vaccine as a control. The CDR3 DNA sequence: TGCGCCAGCAGCCAAGTGCAGAACCGTAATGAAAAACTGTTTTTT. This encodes CASSQVQNRNEKLFF.